This TCR beta chain was observed in a study of human T cells and chemical hapten exposure. TCRdb analysed the 5' RACE reads with MiXCR anew, one entry per CDR3 protein. Among some 150,000 distinct CDR3 sequences listed, around 4.1% were seen once. Extraction of total RNA was performed on unfractionated whole blood. Trimming cost V 2 bases and J 4 bases; bases outside gene matches: 10. CDR1 is LGHDT, CDR2 YNNKEL, per germline (reference sequence). This CDR3 is 17 amino acids long. This receptor was identified in a female donor in good health. V is TRBV3-1 and J is TRBJ1-4; 7 nucleotides line up with TRBD1. DNA for the CDR3: TGTGCCAGCAGCCAAAGTCGGACAGGAGCCATTAATGAAAAACTGTTTTTT. It codes for CASSQSRTGAINEKLFF.